The 17 T cell receptor beta chains below come from one sample, sequenced in a study of blood T cells in healthy people across ages. Then a second PCR, running roughly 6 to 11 cycles, was carried out with a sample-barcoded 5' primer and a J-beta primer mix. MiXCR was run by TCRdb on the 5' RACE reads, yielding one entry per CDR3 protein. The sample yields 800,000 to 950,000 distinct CDR3 sequences, about 27% seen once. This sample also belongs to another study, concerning T cells of mothers and their children.

Input material: blood. The receptor set was obtained from a middle-aged woman in good health.

The table lists this clonotype with a count of one. The CDR3 nucleotides read TGTGCCAGCAGCTTGGCTTCTAGCGGCTACGAGCAGTACTTC. This translates into CASSLASSGYEQYF. The V gene is TRBV7-2, the J gene TRBJ2-7, with TRBD2 matching over 7 bases. Per the germline V gene, CDR1 is SGHTA and CDR2 is FQGNSA. The CDR3 extends over 14 amino acids. V lost 3 bases, J lost 3 bases, and 5 bases stayed unmatched.

A few counts support this clonotype. This chain uses TRBV20-1 with TRBJ2-3; 9 nucleotides line up with TRBD2. From germline, CDR1 is DFQATT and CDR2 SNEGSKA (reference sequence). V dropped 5 bases and J dropped 1; count of bases not matched to a gene: 7. The CDR3 covers 15 residues. CDR3 nucleotides: TGCAGTGCTTCAATAGCGGGGGTCCGCACAGATACGCAGTATTTT. Translation: CSASIAGVRTDTQYF.

At least ten counts were recorded for this clonotype. A much bigger clone sits one base away, suggesting this may be a read error. V is TRBV7-2 and J is TRBJ2-7, with D perhaps TRBD1 or TRBD2 (6 bases each). The CDR3 sequence is 15 residues long. CDR1 is SGHTA and CDR2 is FQGNSA in the germline V gene. The CDR3 loop reads CAGSAGGASSYEQYF. The CDR3 nucleotides read TGTGCCGGCAGCGCCGGGGGCGCGAGCTCCTACGAGCAGTACTTC. Complete variable domain (other parts from reference TRBV7-2 and TRBJ2-7): GAGVSQSPSNKVTEKGKDVELRCDPISGHTALYWYRQSLGQGLEFLIYFQGNSAPDKSGLPSDRFSAERTGGSVSTLTIQRTQQEDSAVYLCAGSAGGASSYEQYFGPGTRLTVT.

The chain links TRBV5-1 to TRBJ2-5; tentatively, D is TRBD1 (6 bases). The CDR3 covers 15 residues. Germline CDR1 reads SGHRS; CDR2 reads YFSETQ. V lost 3 bases, J lost 5 bases, and 17 bases lay in between. This chain's CDR3 is CASSSSDRVQETQYF. The CDR3 region has the DNA TGCGCCAGCAGCTCTTCGGACAGAGTACAGGAGACCCAGTACTTC.

This clonotype was found many times. The V gene is TRBV7-9, the J gene TRBJ2-6; 7 nucleotides line up with TRBD1. Germline assignment: CDR1 SEHNR and CDR2 FQNEAQ (reference sequence). V was clipped by 5 bases and J by 2 bases; unmatched bases: 9. The CDR3 is 17 residues long. Here the CDR3 reads CASSARIGQAGANVLTF. The CDR3 DNA follows: TGTGCCAGCAGCGCTAGAATTGGACAGGCTGGGGCCAACGTCCTGACTTTC.

This rearrangement joins TRBV24-1 to TRBJ1-5; TRBD1 matches at 9 bases. The CDR3 spans 16 residues. The V gene end was trimmed by 7 bases and the J gene end by 3 bases; junction bases not matched to a gene: 9. Germline CDR1 reads KGHDR; CDR2 reads SFDVKD. Here the CDR3 reads CATSAAGQGFNQPQHF. CDR3 DNA sequence: TGTGCCACCAGCGCCGCCGGACAGGGGTTCAATCAGCCCCAGCATTTT.

Ten or more counts support this clonotype. The chain uses TRBV5-1 and TRBJ1-2, with D perhaps matching TRBD1 (5 bases). From germline, CDR1 is SGHRS and CDR2 YFSETQ. The V gene lost 0 bases and the J gene lost 6 bases, with 12 bases spanning the gap. The CDR3 sequence is 14 residues long. CDR3 sequence: CASSLVGREDGYTF. The CDR3, as DNA: TGCGCCAGCAGCTTGGTCGGCAGGGAAGATGGCTACACCTTC.

The chain combines TRBV10-3 with TRBJ1-2; D remains ambiguous. The CDR3 has 15 amino acids. V was cut by 0 bases and J by 7 bases, with 15 bases left in between. Per the germline V gene, CDR1 is ENHRY and CDR2 is SYGVKD. The CDR3 nucleotides read TGTGCCATCAGTGAGTCGATTCTCCATATGGGTGGCTACACCTTC. Translation: CAISESILHMGGYTF.

This rearrangement joins TRBV2 to TRBJ2-1; possible D gene TRBD2, 5 bases. V lost 3 bases and J lost 4, with 13 bases in between. The CDR3 is made up of 15 amino acids. Germline loops: CDR1 SNHLY, CDR2 FYNNEI. DNA of the CDR3: TGTGCCAGCAGTGAGGAGAGGGCCCTGTACAATGAGCAGTTCTTC. It specifies CASSEERALYNEQFF.

The V and J genes are TRBV29-1 and TRBJ2-1; D is undetermined. V was shortened by 3 bases and J by 2 bases, with 8 bases between the two germline ends. The CDR3 runs 13 residues. CDR1 is SQVTM and CDR2 is ANQGSEA in the germline V gene. CDR3 nucleotides: TGCAGCGTTGATCTCGGAGCCTACAATGAGCAGTTCTTC. This codes for CSVDLGAYNEQFF.

The chain links TRBV5-1 to TRBJ2-5, with 7 bases aligning to TRBD2. The DNA end is a closer match to TRBJ2-7, so the J assignment may be wrong. The CDR3 sequence is 15 residues long. Germline V gene sequence: CDR1 SGHRS, CDR2 YFSETQ. The CDR3 sequence: CASSFTSAQTYEQYF. The CDR3 DNA is TGCGCCAGCAGCTTTACTAGCGCCCAAACCTACGAGCAGTACTTC.

This clonotype was seen only a few times. The junction does not match germline at one end; this may be a read error. The rearrangement uses TRBV18 and TRBJ1-1; maybe TRBD1 (6 bases). The CDR3 contains 13 residues. Germline V lookup: CDR1 KGHSH, CDR2 LQKENI. The CDR3 loop reads CASRGGQNSEAFF. Here the CDR3 DNA reads TGTGCCTCCCGGGGCGGACAGAACTCTGAAGCTTTCTTT.

Turning to this clonotype: It may be a read error: a sequence one base away is much more abundant. Here the CDR3 DNA reads TGTGCCAGCAGTGCCCTGAGGAGTCATGAAAAACTGTTTTTT. It encodes CASSALRSHEKLFF. The chain employs TRBV12-3 or TRBV12-4 and TRBJ1-4; D is ambiguous. The V gene lost 5 bases and the J gene lost 6 bases, with 13 bases spanning the gap. The length of the CDR3 is 14 residues.

As regards this clonotype: One end of the junction fails to match germline, which may point to a read error. The chain couples TRBV18 to TRBJ2-3; 7 bases fit TRBD2. From germline, CDR1 is KGHSH and CDR2 LQKENI. The CDR3 contains 17 residues. The CDR3 reads CASSPRPGGRGTETQYF. Written as DNA, the CDR3 is TGTGCCAGCTCCCCCCGGCCGGGGGGAAGAGGCACAGAAACGCAGTATTTT.

This clonotype was counted only a few times. A much larger clone lies one base from this, so it may be a read error. This chain joins TRBV10-3 and TRBJ2-3; D unresolved. The germline V gene has CDR1 ENHRY and CDR2 SYGVKD. The CDR3 loop spans 11 amino acids. In DNA form, the CDR3 reads TGTGCCATCGGTGAGTCGGATACGCAGTATTTT. Translating it yields CAIGESDTQYF.

This clonotype has more than one count but fewer than ten. This chain uses TRBV29-1 with TRBJ2-3; D ambiguous. Per the germline V gene, CDR1 is SQVTM and CDR2 is ANQGSEA. With 6 bases removed from V and 6 bases from J, the gap between germline ends came to 10 bases. The CDR3 length is 11 residues. The CDR3 here is CSVPLTDTQYF. DNA of the CDR3: TGCAGCGTCCCCCTGACGGATACGCAGTATTTT.

This rearrangement joins TRBV4-1 to TRBJ2-1; maybe TRBD2 (6 bases). V was trimmed by 1 base and J by 2 bases, leaving 12 bases between them. The CDR3 spans 16 residues. Germline CDR1 and CDR2: MGHRA and YSYEKL. The CDR3 spells CASSQVNSGPYNEQFF. Written as DNA, the CDR3 is TGCGCCAGCAGCCAAGTTAATAGCGGACCCTACAATGAGCAGTTCTTC.